The clone carrying this TCR beta chain has ten or more counts. This sample is drawn from a study of T-cell reconstitution after alpha-beta-depleted transplantation in children. As it was prepared, the TCRbeta library received unique molecular identifiers. TCRdb used MiXCR to reprocess the PCR reads, holding one entry per CDR3 protein. The data contain hundreds of thousands of distinct CDR3 sequences, 8% to 11% of them singletons. The source was PBMCs from the stem cell graft donor, collected from the stem cell graft. The receptor was derived from a human donor who donated a stem cell graft to a child with acute myeloid leukemia.

The CDR3, as DNA: TGTGCCAGCAGCGGGACACTTTACGAGCAGTACTTC. This gives the protein CASSGTLYEQYF. The rearrangement joins TRBV3-1 to TRBJ2-7; D may be TRBD1 (6 bases). The CDR3 totals 12 residues. Trimming stripped 5 bases from V and 4 bases from J, with 9 bases between. CDR1 is LGHDT, CDR2 YNNKEL, per germline (reference sequence).